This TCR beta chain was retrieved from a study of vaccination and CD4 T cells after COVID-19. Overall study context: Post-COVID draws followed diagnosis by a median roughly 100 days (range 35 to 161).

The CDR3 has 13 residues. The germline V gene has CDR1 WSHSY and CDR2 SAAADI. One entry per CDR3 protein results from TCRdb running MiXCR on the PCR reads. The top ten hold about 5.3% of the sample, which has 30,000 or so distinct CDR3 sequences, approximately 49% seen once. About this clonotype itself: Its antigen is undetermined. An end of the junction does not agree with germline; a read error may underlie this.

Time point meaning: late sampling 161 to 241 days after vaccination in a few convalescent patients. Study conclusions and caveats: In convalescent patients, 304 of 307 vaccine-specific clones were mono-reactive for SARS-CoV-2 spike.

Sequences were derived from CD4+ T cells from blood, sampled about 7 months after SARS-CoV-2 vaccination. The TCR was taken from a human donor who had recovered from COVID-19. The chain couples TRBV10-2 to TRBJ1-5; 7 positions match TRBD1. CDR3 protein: CASGQVPNQPQHF. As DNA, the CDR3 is TGTGCCAGCGGACAGGTACCCAATCAGCCCCAGCATTTT.